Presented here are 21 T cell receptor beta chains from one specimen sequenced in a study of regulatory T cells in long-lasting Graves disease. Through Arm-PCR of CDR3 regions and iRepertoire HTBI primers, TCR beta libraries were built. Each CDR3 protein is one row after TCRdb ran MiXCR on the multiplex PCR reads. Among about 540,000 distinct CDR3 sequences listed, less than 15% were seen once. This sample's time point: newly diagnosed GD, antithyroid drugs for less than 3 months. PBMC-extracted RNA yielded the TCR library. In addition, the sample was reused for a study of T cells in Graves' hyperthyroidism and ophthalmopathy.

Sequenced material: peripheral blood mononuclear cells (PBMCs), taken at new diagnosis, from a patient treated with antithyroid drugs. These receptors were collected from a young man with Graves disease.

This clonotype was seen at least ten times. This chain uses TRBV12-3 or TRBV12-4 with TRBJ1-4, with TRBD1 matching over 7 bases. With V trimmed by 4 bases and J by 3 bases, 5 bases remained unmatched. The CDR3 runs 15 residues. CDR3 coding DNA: TGTGCCAGCAGTTACCCCGGGACAGCTAATGAAAAACTGTTTTTT. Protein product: CASSYPGTANEKLFF.

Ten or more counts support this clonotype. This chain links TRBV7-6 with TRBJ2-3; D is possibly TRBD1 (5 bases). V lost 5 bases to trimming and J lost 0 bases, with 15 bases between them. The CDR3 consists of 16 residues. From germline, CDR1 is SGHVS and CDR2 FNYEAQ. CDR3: CASSRTLGASTDTQYF. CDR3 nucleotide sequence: TGTGCCAGCAGCCGGACGCTAGGGGCTAGCACAGATACGCAGTATTTT. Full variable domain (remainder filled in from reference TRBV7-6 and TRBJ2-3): GAGVSQSPRYKVTKRGQDVALRCDPISGHVSLYWYRQALGQGPEFLTYFNYEAQQDKSGLPNDRFSAERPEGSISTLTIQRTEQRDSAMYRCASSRTLGASTDTQYFGPGTRLTVL.

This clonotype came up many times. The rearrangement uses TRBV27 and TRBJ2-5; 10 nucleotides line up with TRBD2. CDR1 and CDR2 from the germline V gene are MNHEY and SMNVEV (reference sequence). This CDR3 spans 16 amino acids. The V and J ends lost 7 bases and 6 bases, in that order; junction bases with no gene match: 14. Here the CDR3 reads CASTGASGRRRKTQYF. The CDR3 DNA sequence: TGTGCCAGCACGGGGGCTAGCGGGAGACGGCGAAAGACCCAGTACTTC.

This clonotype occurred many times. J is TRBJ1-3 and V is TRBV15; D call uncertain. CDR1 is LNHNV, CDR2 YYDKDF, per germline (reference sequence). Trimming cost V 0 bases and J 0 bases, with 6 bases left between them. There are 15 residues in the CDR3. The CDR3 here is CATSRDGFSGNTIYF. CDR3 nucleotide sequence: TGTGCCACCAGCAGAGATGGATTCTCTGGAAACACCATATATTTT.

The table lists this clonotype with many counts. The CDR3: CASSLGGGSMSNEQFF. CDR3 DNA sequence: TGTGCCAGCAGCTTAGGGGGCGGGAGTATGAGTAATGAGCAGTTCTTC. The rearrangement uses TRBV11-2 and TRBJ2-1; 7 bases line up with TRBD2. Per the germline V gene, CDR1 is SGHAT and CDR2 is FQNNGV. CDR3 length equals 16 residues. V lost 1 base and J lost 7; bases outside the gene matches: 10.

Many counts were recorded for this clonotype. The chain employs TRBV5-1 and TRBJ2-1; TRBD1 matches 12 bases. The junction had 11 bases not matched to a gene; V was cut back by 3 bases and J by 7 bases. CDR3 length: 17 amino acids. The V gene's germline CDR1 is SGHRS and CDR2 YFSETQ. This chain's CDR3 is CASSWDQGTGGKNEQFF. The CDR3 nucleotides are TGCGCCAGCAGCTGGGATCAGGGGACAGGGGGCAAGAATGAGCAGTTCTTC.

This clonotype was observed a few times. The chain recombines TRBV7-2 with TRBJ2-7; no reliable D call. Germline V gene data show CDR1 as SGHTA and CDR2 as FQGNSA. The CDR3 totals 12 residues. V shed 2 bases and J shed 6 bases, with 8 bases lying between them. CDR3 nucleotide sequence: TGTGCCAGCAGCTTATCAGATACCGAGCAGTACTTC. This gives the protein CASSLSDTEQYF.

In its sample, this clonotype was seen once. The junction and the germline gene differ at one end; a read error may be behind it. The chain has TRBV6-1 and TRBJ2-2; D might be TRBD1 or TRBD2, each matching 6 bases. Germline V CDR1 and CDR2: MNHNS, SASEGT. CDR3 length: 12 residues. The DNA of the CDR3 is TGTGCCAGAGGAGGGGACACCGGGGAGCTGGTTTTT. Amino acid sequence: CARGGDTGELVF.

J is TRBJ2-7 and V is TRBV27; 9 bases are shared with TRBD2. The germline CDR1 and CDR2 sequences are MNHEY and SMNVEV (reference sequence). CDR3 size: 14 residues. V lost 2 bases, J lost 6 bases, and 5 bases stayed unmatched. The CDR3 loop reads CASSLIAGVGEQYF. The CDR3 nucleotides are TGTGCCAGCAGTTTAATAGCGGGAGTAGGCGAGCAGTACTTC.

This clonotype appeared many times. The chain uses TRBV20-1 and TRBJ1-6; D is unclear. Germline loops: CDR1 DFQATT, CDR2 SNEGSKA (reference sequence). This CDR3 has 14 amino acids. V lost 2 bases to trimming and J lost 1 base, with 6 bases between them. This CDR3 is CSARRGSYNSPLHF. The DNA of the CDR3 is TGCAGTGCTAGACGTGGGTCCTATAATTCACCCCTCCACTTT.

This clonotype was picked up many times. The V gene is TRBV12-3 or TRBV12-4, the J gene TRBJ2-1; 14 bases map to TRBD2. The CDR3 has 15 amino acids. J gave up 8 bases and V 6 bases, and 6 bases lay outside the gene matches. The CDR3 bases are TGTGCCAGCAGGGGACTAGCGGGAGCTCGCGATGAGCAGTTCTTC. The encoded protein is CASRGLAGARDEQFF.

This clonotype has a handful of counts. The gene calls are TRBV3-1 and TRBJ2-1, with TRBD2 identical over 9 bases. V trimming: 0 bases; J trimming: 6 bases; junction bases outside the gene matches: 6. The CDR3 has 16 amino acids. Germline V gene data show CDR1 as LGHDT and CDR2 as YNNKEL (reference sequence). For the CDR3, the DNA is TGTGCCAGCAGCCAAGACGGCGCGGGAGGGTTCAATGAGCAGTTCTTC. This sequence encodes CASSQDGAGGFNEQFF.

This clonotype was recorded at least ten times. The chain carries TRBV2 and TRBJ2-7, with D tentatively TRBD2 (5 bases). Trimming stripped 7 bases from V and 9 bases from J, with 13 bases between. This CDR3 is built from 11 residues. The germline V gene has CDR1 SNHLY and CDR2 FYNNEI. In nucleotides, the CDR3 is TGTGCCAGCACCGAGTACGAGGGGCAGTACTTC. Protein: CASTEYEGQYF.

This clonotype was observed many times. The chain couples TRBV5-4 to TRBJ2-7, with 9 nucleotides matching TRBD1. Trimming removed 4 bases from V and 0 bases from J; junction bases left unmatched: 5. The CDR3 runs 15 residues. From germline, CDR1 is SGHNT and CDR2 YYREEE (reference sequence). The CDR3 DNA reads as TGTGCCAGCAGCGTCCGGGACAGGGACTCCTACGAGCAGTACTTC. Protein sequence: CASSVRDRDSYEQYF.

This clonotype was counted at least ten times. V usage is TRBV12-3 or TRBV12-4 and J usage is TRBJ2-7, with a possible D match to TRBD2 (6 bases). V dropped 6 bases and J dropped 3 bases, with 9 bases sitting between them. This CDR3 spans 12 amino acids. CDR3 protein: CASRYGGYEQYF. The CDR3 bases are TGTGCCAGCAGGTACGGGGGCTACGAGCAGTACTTC.

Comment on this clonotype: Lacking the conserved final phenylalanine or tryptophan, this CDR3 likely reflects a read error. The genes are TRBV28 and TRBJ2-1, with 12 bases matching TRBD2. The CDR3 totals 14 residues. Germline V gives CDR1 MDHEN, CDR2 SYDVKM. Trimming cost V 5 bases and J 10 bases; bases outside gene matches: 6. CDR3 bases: TGTGCCAGCAGTATCCTAGCGGGAGGGAGCGAGCAGTTCTCC. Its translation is CASSILAGGSEQFS.

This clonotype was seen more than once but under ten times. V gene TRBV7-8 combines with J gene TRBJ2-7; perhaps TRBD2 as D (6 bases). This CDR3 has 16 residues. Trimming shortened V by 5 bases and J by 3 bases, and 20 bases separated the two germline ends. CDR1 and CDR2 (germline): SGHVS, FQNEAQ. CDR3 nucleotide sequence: TGTGCCAGCAGCCTAGAACAAAGCGGGCAAAACTACGAGCAGTACTTC. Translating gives CASSLEQSGQNYEQYF.

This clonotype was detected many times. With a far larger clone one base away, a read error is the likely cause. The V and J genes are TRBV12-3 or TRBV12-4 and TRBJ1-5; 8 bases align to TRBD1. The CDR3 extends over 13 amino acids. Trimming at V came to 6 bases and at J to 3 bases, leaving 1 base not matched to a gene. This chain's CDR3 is CASRGQDNQPQHF. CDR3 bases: TGTGCCAGCAGGGGACAGGACAATCAGCCCCAGCATTTT.

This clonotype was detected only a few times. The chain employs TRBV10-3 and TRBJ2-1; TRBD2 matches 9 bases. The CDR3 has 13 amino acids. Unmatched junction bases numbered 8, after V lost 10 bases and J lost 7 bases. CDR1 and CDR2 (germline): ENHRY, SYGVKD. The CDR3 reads CATRTSEHNEQFF. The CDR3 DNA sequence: TGTGCCACCAGGACTAGCGAACATAATGAGCAGTTCTTC.

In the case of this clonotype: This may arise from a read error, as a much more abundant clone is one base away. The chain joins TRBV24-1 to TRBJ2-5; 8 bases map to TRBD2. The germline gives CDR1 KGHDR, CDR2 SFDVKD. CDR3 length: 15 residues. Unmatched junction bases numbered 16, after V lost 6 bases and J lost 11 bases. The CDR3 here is CATSLPGSGSNEQYF. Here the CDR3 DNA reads TGTGCCACCAGTCTCCCAGGGAGCGGGAGCAATGAGCAGTACTTC.

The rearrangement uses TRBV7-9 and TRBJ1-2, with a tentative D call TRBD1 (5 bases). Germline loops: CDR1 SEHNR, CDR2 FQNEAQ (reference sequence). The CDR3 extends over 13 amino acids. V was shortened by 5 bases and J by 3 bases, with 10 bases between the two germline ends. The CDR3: CASSLETDYGYTF. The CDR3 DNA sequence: TGTGCCAGCAGCCTAGAGACAGACTATGGCTACACCTTC. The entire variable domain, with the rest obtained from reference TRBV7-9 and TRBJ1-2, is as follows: DTGVSQNPRHKITKRGQNVTFRCDPISEHNRLYWYRQTLGQGPEFLTYFQNEAQLEKSRLLSDRFSAERPKGSFSTLEIQRTEQGDSAMYLCASSLETDYGYTFGSGTRLTVV.